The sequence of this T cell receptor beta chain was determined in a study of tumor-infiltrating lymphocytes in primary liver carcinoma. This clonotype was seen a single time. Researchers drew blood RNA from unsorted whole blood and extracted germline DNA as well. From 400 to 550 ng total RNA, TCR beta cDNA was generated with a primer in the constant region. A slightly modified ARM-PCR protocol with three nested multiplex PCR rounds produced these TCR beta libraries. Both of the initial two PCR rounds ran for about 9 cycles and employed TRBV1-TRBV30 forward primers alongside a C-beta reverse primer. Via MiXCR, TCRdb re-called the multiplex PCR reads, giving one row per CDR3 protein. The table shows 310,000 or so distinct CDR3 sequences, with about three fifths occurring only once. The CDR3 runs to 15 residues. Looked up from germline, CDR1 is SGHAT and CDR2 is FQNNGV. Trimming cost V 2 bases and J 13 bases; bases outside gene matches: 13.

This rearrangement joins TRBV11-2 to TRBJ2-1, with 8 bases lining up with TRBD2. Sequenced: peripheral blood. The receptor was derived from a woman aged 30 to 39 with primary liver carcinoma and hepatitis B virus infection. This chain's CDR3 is CASSLSLADAREQFF. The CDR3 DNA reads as TGTGCCAGCAGCTTATCACTAGCGGATGCTCGGGAACAGTTCTTC.